The T cell receptor beta chain under discussion was sequenced for a study of response to subunit inactivated influenza vaccine. The study, taken as a whole, reports: The authors offered the suggestion that each seasonal influenza vaccination recruits few new T cells.

This CDR3 is 13 amino acids long. After removal of 6 bases from V and 6 bases from J, the junction contained 1 base not matched to a gene. Germline CDR1 and CDR2: SQVTM and ANQGSEA. This clonotype was counted a few times. The antigen is undetermined. Using its own MiXCR run on the RT-PCR reads, TCRdb lists one record per CDR3 protein. Among approximately 490,000 distinct CDR3 sequences, more than 7% were seen once, and the ten largest hold about an eighth. The sample in question was PBMCs from blood, obtained approximately 25 months after vaccination. The chain couples TRBV29-1 to TRBJ2-6; 11 positions match TRBD1. The TCR sequence derives from a man aged 50-75 years who received an inactivated influenza vaccine. The CDR3 sequence: CSVGQGAANVLTF. The CDR3 region has the DNA TGCAGCGTCGGACAGGGGGCGGCCAACGTCCTGACTTTC.